This TCR beta chain is drawn from a study of technical replicates of blood from a handful of donors. Profiled with immunoSEQ multiplex PCR; TCRdb holds only in-frame clones, not every one. The sample has approximately 89,000 clones, over 90% seen once. CDR3 length equals 14 residues. Germline CDR1 and CDR2: SEHNR and FQNEAQ (reference sequence). V lost 8 bases, J lost 0 bases, and 14 bases lay in between. Sequenced material: T cells isolated from PBMCs. The receptor's source is a human donor in good health. The genes are TRBV7-9 and TRBJ2-7; unclear D gene. The CDR3 nucleotides read TGTGCCAGCGCGACTGCCCCTAGCTCCTACGAGCAGTACTTC. Translating gives CASATAPSSYEQYF. The complete variable domain, with remaining parts taken from reference TRBV7-9 and TRBJ2-7, reads DTGVSQNPRHKITKRGQNVTFRCDPISEHNRLYWYRQTLGQGPEFLTYFQNEAQLEKSRLLSDRFSAERPKGSFSTLEIQRTEQGDSAMYLCASATAPSSYEQYFGPGTRLTVT.